A few counts support the clone carrying this T cell receptor beta chain. The data were produced by immunoSEQ multiplex PCR, yet TCRdb's version contains in-frame clones alone and is incomplete. The sample has over 2 million clones, over 85% seen once. The sample belongs to a study of shared clonotypes between healthy human individuals. J lost 10 bases, V lost 4 bases, and 15 bases had no gene match. Looked up from germline, CDR1 is SGHRS and CDR2 is YFSETQ. The CDR3 is 15 residues long. The sequenced sample consisted of naive CD4+ T cells sorted from blood. Subset specified: CD45RA+ positively selected. The source is a man aged 18 to 29 in good health. V is TRBV5-1 and J is TRBJ2-5; 8 bases map to TRBD2. The CDR3 reads CASSRDTLGGGGQYF. Here the CDR3 DNA reads TGCGCCAGCAGCCGGGACACCCTCGGGGGGGGAGGCCAGTACTTC.